This T cell receptor beta chain was profiled in a study of blood T cell repertoires in COVID-19. Profiling relied on immunoSEQ multiplex PCR, and the TCRdb table lists in-frame clones only, not all of them. The table lists 150,000 to 200,000 clones, more than 75% of them singletons. The CDR3 is 16 amino acids. V trimming: 5 bases; J trimming: 2 bases; junction bases outside the gene matches: 11. Germline CDR1 LNHDA, CDR2 SQIVND (reference sequence). The rearrangement links TRBV19 to TRBJ2-5; TRBD2 aligns across 7 bases. This clonotype originated in a woman between 45 and 65 years old with acute COVID-19. Sequencing input: PBMCs or T cells enriched from blood (not recorded which). The CDR3, as DNA: TGTGCCAGTAGTGAAGGGCTAGCGGCCCTACAAGAGACCCAGTACTTC. Protein product: CASSEGLAALQETQYF.